Following are 30 T cell receptor beta chains from one sample sequenced in a study of Ad26.COV2.S vaccination and SARS-CoV-2 variants. Treatment here: some 20 received Ad26.COV2.S at low or high dose, single or two shots; 5 received placebo; per-sample allocation not given. Vaccine and placebo recipients were sampled on day 63 after the first injection. Sequencing was performed with immunoSEQ multiplex PCR; in TCRdb, only in-frame clones are kept and a portion is missing. The sample records approximately 340,000 clones, about 88% being singletons. The material sequenced was peripheral blood, taken in a trial of Ad26.COV2.S vaccine versus placebo. These receptors were taken from a person between 18 and 65 years old who received the Ad26.COV2.S COVID-19 vaccine or a placebo.

V gene TRBV7-9 combines with J gene TRBJ1-1, with D possibly matching TRBD1 (5 bases). Per germline, CDR1 SEHNR and CDR2 FQNEAQ (reference sequence). This CDR3 region has 15 residues. Trimming removed 3 bases at V and 9 bases at J, with 20 bases between. The CDR3 coding sequence is TGTGCCAGCAGCTTGCCCCCACGGGACCCCGAAAAAGCTTTCTTT. It encodes CASSLPPRDPEKAFF.

The chain recombines TRBV7-8 with TRBJ2-2, with D possibly called TRBD1 or TRBD2 (5 bases each). Germline values: CDR1 SGHVS, CDR2 FQNEAQ. V lost 1 base and J 4 bases, leaving 7 bases between the germline ends. The CDR3 runs 14 residues. CDR3 loop: CASSLVGATGELFF. For the CDR3, the DNA is TGTGCCAGCAGCTTAGTCGGGGCCACCGGGGAGCTGTTTTTT.

The count of this clone is one. V usage is TRBV2 and J usage is TRBJ1-1; TRBD1 matches 7 bases. The CDR3 loop spans 12 amino acids. Unmatched junction bases numbered 2, after V lost 6 bases and J lost 4 bases. CDR1 SNHLY and CDR2 FYNNEI come from the germline V gene. The CDR3 DNA sequence: TGTGCCAGCAGGACAGGGTTCACTGAAGCTTTCTTT. This translates into CASRTGFTEAFF.

The CDR3 DNA follows: TGTGCCAGCACCCGACGGGGGAAAAGCTCCTACGAGCAGTACTTC. Protein: CASTRRGKSSYEQYF. J is TRBJ2-7 and V is TRBV6-5; the D gene is possibly TRBD2 (6 bases). From germline, CDR1 is MNHEY and CDR2 SVGAGI. CDR3 length equals 15 residues. The V end lost 7 bases, the J end lost 0 bases, and 16 bases lay between the germline ends.

The table lists this clone with a count of one. The junction departs from germline at one end; a sequencing error may be responsible. J is TRBJ2-7 and V is TRBV9, with D perhaps matching TRBD1 or TRBD2 (5 bases each). CDR1 and CDR2 from the germline V gene are SGDLS and YYNGEE. There are 16 residues in the CDR3. CDR3 nucleotide sequence: TGTGCCAGCAGCCCCTCGGGGACCCCCACCCTCTACGAGCAGTATTTC. Amino acid sequence: CASSPSGTPTLYEQYF.

V usage is TRBV7-2 and J usage is TRBJ2-7; 10 bases are shared with TRBD1. CDR3 length: 15 residues. Per germline, CDR1 SGHTA and CDR2 FQGNSA. Trimming took 5 bases from V and 2 from J; bases not matched to a gene: 6. CDR3 nucleotide sequence: TGTGCCAGCAGCGCCCGGGACAGGGGAACCTACGAGCAGTACTTC. Encoded protein: CASSARDRGTYEQYF.

V usage is TRBV15 and J usage is TRBJ2-7; 7 positions match TRBD1. Germline CDR1 is LNHNV and CDR2 is YYDKDF (reference sequence). The ends lost 2 bases at V and 5 bases at J; junction bases unmatched: 6. This CDR3 is 14 amino acids long. The CDR3 sequence is CATSRRQGWDEQYF. CDR3 nucleotide sequence: TGTGCCACCAGCAGAAGACAGGGCTGGGACGAGCAGTACTTC.

This sequence joins TRBV5-1 and TRBJ2-4, with 10 bases aligning to TRBD2. CDR3 length equals 18 residues. The germline V gene has CDR1 SGHRS and CDR2 YFSETQ. V was clipped by 4 bases and J by 5 bases; unmatched bases: 15. The CDR3 here is CASSPPRGAGGLENIQYF. The DNA of the CDR3 is TGCGCCAGCAGCCCGCCGAGGGGAGCGGGGGGGCTGGAAAACATTCAGTACTTC.

The chain has TRBV7-8 and TRBJ1-1; D may be TRBD1 (5 bases). Germline CDR1 and CDR2: SGHVS and FQNEAQ. There are 16 residues in the CDR3. Trimming took off 2 bases at V and 5 bases at J, with 18 bases between the two ends. The CDR3 protein is CASSLITGEGRTEAFF. CDR3 sequence (DNA): TGTGCCAGCAGCTTAATTACTGGGGAGGGGAGGACTGAAGCTTTCTTT.

V usage is TRBV24-1 and J usage is TRBJ2-1; 7 bases are shared with TRBD2. Germline V gene sequence: CDR1 KGHDR, CDR2 SFDVKD. The CDR3 consists of 14 residues. V was clipped by 4 bases and J by 7 bases; unmatched bases: 6. CDR3 nucleotide sequence: TGTGCCACCAGTGACCCGACTAGCTCAAATGAGCAGTTCTTC. Protein product: CATSDPTSSNEQFF.

The CDR3 reads CASSLSGGASDTQYF. The CDR3 bases are TGTGCCAGCAGTTTAAGCGGGGGGGCTTCAGATACGCAGTATTTT. The chain uses TRBV27 and TRBJ2-3, with 10 bases matching TRBD2. Germline V CDR1 and CDR2: MNHEY, SMNVEV (reference sequence). The CDR3 runs 15 residues. The ends lost 2 bases at V and 4 bases at J; junction bases unmatched: 3.

A word on this clone: At one of its ends the junction is not consistent with the germline gene, which may arise from a read error. The V call is TRBV5-1, the J call TRBJ2-1; 9 bases align to TRBD2. The CDR3 has 15 residues. Germline V gene sequence: CDR1 SGHRS, CDR2 YFSETQ. CDR3 residues: CASRLVGTSLLEQFF. As DNA, the CDR3 is TGCGCCAGCAGATTGGTCGGGACTAGCCTTCTGGAGCAGTTCTTC.

V is TRBV7-2 and J is TRBJ1-6, with D maybe TRBD1 (5 bases). The CDR3 totals 14 residues. Trimming removed 3 bases at V and 7 bases at J, with 10 bases between. Germline values: CDR1 SGHTA, CDR2 FQGNSA. DNA for the CDR3: TGTGCCAGCAGCTTGTATGAGGGGAATTCACCCCTCCACTTT. The encoded protein is CASSLYEGNSPLHF.

This clone appeared a few times. This chain uses TRBV5-6 with TRBJ2-7; D not resolved. The CDR3 length is 15 residues. The germline V gene encodes CDR1 SGHDT and CDR2 YYEEEE. V lost 1 base and J 5 bases, leaving 16 bases between the germline ends. CDR3 sequence reads: CASSLSWYRVHEQYF. The CDR3 DNA sequence: TGTGCCAGCAGCTTGAGTTGGTATAGGGTCCACGAGCAGTACTTC.

V gene TRBV30 combines with J gene TRBJ2-1; D uncertain. Germline V gene lookup returns CDR1 GTSNPN and CDR2 SVGIG (reference sequence). The V end was cut by 3 bases, the J end by 0 bases, with 9 bases between. The CDR3 runs 14 residues. CDR3 residues: CAWRAESSYNEQFF. Here the CDR3 DNA reads TGTGCCTGGAGGGCGGAAAGCTCCTACAATGAGCAGTTCTTC.

V is TRBV5-1 and J is TRBJ2-2; 7 positions match TRBD2. The CDR3 runs 18 residues. The germline CDR1 and CDR2 sequences are SGHRS and YFSETQ. With 0 bases clipped from V and 2 bases from J, the junction kept 10 bases outside the gene matches. The chain's CDR3 is CASSLVGGTRTNTGELFF. The CDR3 DNA follows: TGCGCCAGCAGCTTGGTCGGGGGGACCCGAACTAACACCGGGGAGCTGTTTTTT.

The V gene is TRBV3-1 (or the pseudogene TRBV3-2), the J gene TRBJ1-4; D unclear. Germline assignment: CDR1 LGHDT and CDR2 YNNKEL (reference sequence). CDR3 length equals 15 residues. V was cut by 0 bases and J by 3 bases, with 8 bases left in between. This CDR3 reads CASSQETVSNEKLFF. CDR3 sequence (DNA): TGTGCCAGCAGCCAAGAGACGGTCTCTAATGAAAAACTGTTTTTT.

The chain couples TRBV27 to TRBJ2-3; 8 nucleotides align to TRBD1. The CDR3 has 14 amino acids. Germline V CDR1 and CDR2: MNHEY, SMNVEV (reference sequence). V gave up 3 bases and J gave up 2 bases; unmatched junction bases: 1. The CDR3 protein is CASSLDRVTDTQYF. The DNA for the CDR3 is TGTGCCAGCAGTTTGGACAGGGTCACAGATACGCAGTATTTT.

The rearrangement joins TRBV19 to TRBJ1-3; D not certain. The CDR3 totals 15 residues. From germline, CDR1 is LNHDA and CDR2 SQIVND (reference sequence). Between the trimmed V and J ends, which lost 7 bases and 0 bases, there was a span of 13 bases. CDR3 loop: CASTVTADSGNTIYF. The CDR3 nucleotides read TGTGCCAGTACGGTGACCGCTGACTCTGGAAACACCATATATTTT.

The chain has TRBV5-1 and TRBJ2-1, with 9 bases matching TRBD1. The length of the CDR3 is 14 residues. The germline gives CDR1 SGHRS, CDR2 YFSETQ. V shed 2 bases, J shed 12 bases, and the junction held 9 bases outside the gene matches. Here the CDR3 reads CASSFSGTGLGQFF. The CDR3 DNA follows: TGCGCCAGCAGCTTTTCCGGGACAGGGCTTGGGCAGTTCTTC. Looking up the rest from reference TRBV5-1 and TRBJ2-1 gives the full variable domain: KAGVTQTPRYLIKTRGQQVTLSCSPISGHRSVSWYQQTPGQGLQFLFEYFSETQRNKGNFPGRFSGRQFSNSRSEMNVSTLELGDSALYLCASSFSGTGLGQFFGPGTRLTVL.

This clone came up once. This chain joins TRBV10-2 and TRBJ2-5; D gene unclear. Trimming cost V 3 bases and J 2 bases, with 10 bases left between them. Germline CDR1 WSHSY, CDR2 SAAADI. The CDR3 contains 14 residues. The CDR3 sequence is CASSDSPSQETQYF. CDR3 DNA sequence: TGCGCCAGCAGTGACTCACCTTCGCAAGAGACCCAGTACTTC.

The gene calls are TRBV28 and TRBJ2-1; TRBD1 aligns across 8 bases. The CDR3 has 12 residues. The ends lost 10 bases at V and 4 bases at J; junction bases unmatched: 3. The germline gives CDR1 MDHEN, CDR2 SYDVKM. CDR3 nucleotides: TGTGCCATCCGACAGGGGTACAATGAGCAGTTCTTC. Translated, it gives CAIRQGYNEQFF. Supplemented by reference TRBV28 and TRBJ2-1, the full variable domain reads DVKVTQSSRYLVKRTGEKVFLECVQDMDHENMFWYRQDPGLGLRLIYFSYDVKMKEKGDIPEGYSVSREKKERFSLILESASTNQTSMYLCAIRQGYNEQFFGPGTRLTVL.

Comment on this clone: The sample carries other DNA sequences with the same CDR3. The chain combines TRBV19 with TRBJ1-3; tentative D call: TRBD1 (5 bases). Germline assignment: CDR1 LNHDA and CDR2 SQIVND (reference sequence). V lost 8 bases and J lost 2, with 10 bases in between. CDR3 length: 13 amino acids. DNA for the CDR3: TGTGCCAGTTCGACGACAGCTGGAAACACCATATATTTT. It encodes CASSTTAGNTIYF.

The chain recombines TRBV3-1 (or the pseudogene TRBV3-2) with TRBJ2-3, with TRBD2 matching 15 bases. CDR1 is LGHDT and CDR2 is YNNKEL in the germline V gene (reference sequence). Trimming cost V 4 bases and J 3 bases; bases outside gene matches: 5. This CDR3 contains 17 residues. CDR3 nucleotide sequence: TGTGCCAGCAGCCTAAGGACTAGCGGGGGGGCGACAGATACGCAGTATTTT. Its protein product is CASSLRTSGGATDTQYF.

The J gene is TRBJ1-2, the V gene TRBV2, with D unresolved. The CDR3 is made up of 13 amino acids. Germline V gene lookup returns CDR1 SNHLY and CDR2 FYNNEI. Trimming left V 3 bases short and J 0 bases short, with 5 bases between. CDR3 in DNA: TGTGCCAGCAGTGAGCAGACTAACTATGGCTACACCTTC. This codes for CASSEQTNYGYTF.

The chain links TRBV27 to TRBJ2-2; tentatively, D is TRBD2 (6 bases). CDR1 MNHEY and CDR2 SMNVEV come from the germline V gene (reference sequence). This CDR3 spans 16 amino acids. V was cut by 4 bases and J by 6 bases, with 18 bases left in between. The CDR3 loop is CASSSLAANPPGELFF. CDR3 coding DNA: TGTGCCAGCAGTTCCTTAGCGGCCAATCCCCCCGGGGAGCTGTTTTTT.

The chain combines TRBV10-3 with TRBJ1-3; D unclear. This CDR3 has 16 amino acids. Trimming left V 4 bases short and J 3 bases short, with 16 bases between. The germline CDR1 and CDR2 sequences are ENHRY and SYGVKD. The CDR3 DNA reads as TGTGCCATCAGTGCCCGAATTGCTCGCGGTGGAAACACCATATATTTT. This encodes CAISARIARGGNTIYF.

This clone was detected a few times. The V gene is TRBV9, the J gene TRBJ1-1, with a tentative D call TRBD1 (6 bases). Germline CDR1 reads SGDLS; CDR2 reads YYNGEE. The CDR3 is 12 residues long. Trimming removed 4 bases from V and 6 bases from J, with 10 bases in between. CDR3 sequence reads: CASSSGGAEAFF. The CDR3 DNA reads TGTGCCAGCAGCTCCGGGGGCGCTGAAGCTTTCTTT.

The chain combines TRBV27 with TRBJ1-5, with a tentative D call TRBD1 (6 bases). Looked up from germline, CDR1 is MNHEY and CDR2 is SMNVEV (reference sequence). V shed 6 bases and J shed 5 bases, with 17 bases lying between them. The CDR3 contains 15 residues. The CDR3 is CASRPQDSGYQPQHF. The CDR3 coding sequence is TGTGCCAGCAGGCCCCAGGACAGTGGTTATCAGCCCCAGCATTTT.

The V call is TRBV4-3, the J call TRBJ2-3; unclear D gene. The CDR3 has 13 amino acids. Germline-derived CDR1 and CDR2 are LGHNA and YSLEER. The V end was cut by 1 base, the J end by 3 bases, with 5 bases between. CDR3 DNA sequence: TGCGCCAGCAGCCAAGTGTGGACAGATACGCAGTATTTT. This translates into CASSQVWTDTQYF.